The source of this TCR beta chain is a study of blood T cell repertoires in COVID-19. Study-wide background: Sources were T cells, B-cell-depleted T cells, or PBMCs; the material itself was cDNA or gDNA.

As processed by the authors: Using reference gene primer amplification, nucleated cell counts were estimated. Sequencing was performed with immunoSEQ multiplex PCR; in TCRdb, only in-frame clones are kept and a portion is missing. The V and J calls and the clone size are those of that table, but D and trimming were determined from the DNA. The sample includes some 80,000 clones, approximately 85% of them seen just once. Seattle's cohort entered during active infection and was followed longitudinally. V was shortened by 0 bases and J by 7 bases, with 4 bases between the two germline ends. Germline loops: CDR1 LGHNA, CDR2 YSLEER. The CDR3 is 13 amino acids. This clone was found once. In the same sample, other DNA sequences code for this CDR3.

The sample comprised peripheral blood. The receptor was derived from a man between 45 and 60 years old with COVID-19, enrolled during active disease. The genes are TRBV4-3 and TRBJ1-6; the D is unclear. The CDR3 sequence: CASSQDLNSPLHF. The CDR3 DNA follows: TGCGCCAGCAGCCAAGATCTGAATTCACCCCTCCACTTT.